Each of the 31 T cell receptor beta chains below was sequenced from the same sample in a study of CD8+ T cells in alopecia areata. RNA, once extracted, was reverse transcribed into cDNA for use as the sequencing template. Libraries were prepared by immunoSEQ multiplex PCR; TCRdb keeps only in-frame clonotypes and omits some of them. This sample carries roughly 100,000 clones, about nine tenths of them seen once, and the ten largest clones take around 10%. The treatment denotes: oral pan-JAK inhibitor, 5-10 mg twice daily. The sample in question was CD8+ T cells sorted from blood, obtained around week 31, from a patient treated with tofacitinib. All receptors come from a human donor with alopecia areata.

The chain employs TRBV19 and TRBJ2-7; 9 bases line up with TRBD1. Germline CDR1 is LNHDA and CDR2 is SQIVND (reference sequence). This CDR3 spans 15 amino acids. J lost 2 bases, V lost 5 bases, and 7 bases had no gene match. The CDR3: CASSVTGTGTYEQYF. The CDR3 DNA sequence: TGTGCCAGTAGTGTAACCGGGACAGGGACCTACGAGCAGTACTTC.

The CDR3 loop is CASSPLVGTGELFF. The CDR3 DNA follows: TGTGCCAGCAGCCCACTAGTGGGTACCGGGGAGCTGTTTTTT. V usage is TRBV7-6 and J usage is TRBJ2-2, with D possibly matching TRBD2 (5 bases). Trimming left V 5 bases short and J 5 bases short, with 12 bases between. This CDR3 has 14 amino acids. Per the germline V gene, CDR1 is SGHVS and CDR2 is FNYEAQ. The whole variable domain, filled in from reference TRBV7-6 and TRBJ2-2, reads GAGVSQSPRYKVTKRGQDVALRCDPISGHVSLYWYRQALGQGPEFLTYFNYEAQQDKSGLPNDRFSAERPEGSISTLTIQRTEQRDSAMYRCASSPLVGTGELFFGEGSRLTVL.

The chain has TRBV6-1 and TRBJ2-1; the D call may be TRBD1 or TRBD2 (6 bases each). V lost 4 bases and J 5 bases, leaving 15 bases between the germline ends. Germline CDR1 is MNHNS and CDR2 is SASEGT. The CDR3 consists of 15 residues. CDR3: CASSAVVGGHNEQFF. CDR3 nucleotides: TGTGCCAGCAGTGCAGTTGTGGGGGGCCACAATGAGCAGTTCTTC.

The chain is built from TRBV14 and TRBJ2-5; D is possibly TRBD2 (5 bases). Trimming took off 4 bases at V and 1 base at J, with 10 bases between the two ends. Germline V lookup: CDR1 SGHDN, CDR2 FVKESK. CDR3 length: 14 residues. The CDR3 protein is CASSLDYVQETQYF. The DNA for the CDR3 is TGTGCCAGCAGCCTCGACTACGTCCAAGAGACCCAGTACTTC.

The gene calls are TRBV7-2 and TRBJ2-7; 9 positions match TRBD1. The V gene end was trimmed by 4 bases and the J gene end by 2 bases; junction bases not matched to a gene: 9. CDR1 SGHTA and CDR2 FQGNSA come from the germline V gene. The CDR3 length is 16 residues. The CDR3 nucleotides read TGTGCCAGCAGCTCCTCCGGACAGGGGTTTCCCTACGAGCAGTACTTC. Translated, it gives CASSSSGQGFPYEQYF.

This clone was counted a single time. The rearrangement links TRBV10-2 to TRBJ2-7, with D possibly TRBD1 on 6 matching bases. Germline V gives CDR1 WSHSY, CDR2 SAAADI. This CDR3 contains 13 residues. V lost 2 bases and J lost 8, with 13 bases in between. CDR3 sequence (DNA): TGCGCCAGCAGTGAGGGACAGCCTGCGCAGCAGTACTTC. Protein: CASSEGQPAQQYF.

The CDR3 coding sequence is TGCAGCGTTGAAGGGGGACCTCTAGCGGGAGGATACAATGAGCAGTTCTTC. Protein: CSVEGGPLAGGYNEQFF. This rearrangement joins TRBV29-1 to TRBJ2-1, with 11 nucleotides matching TRBD2. After removal of 1 base from V and 4 bases from J, the junction contained 9 bases not matched to a gene. CDR1 is SQVTM, CDR2 ANQGSEA, per germline. The CDR3 is made up of 17 amino acids.

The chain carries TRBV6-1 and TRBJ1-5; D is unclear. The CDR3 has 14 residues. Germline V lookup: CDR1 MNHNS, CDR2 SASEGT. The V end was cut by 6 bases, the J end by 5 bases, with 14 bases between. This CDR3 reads CASSPLRGDQPQHF. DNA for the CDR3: TGTGCCAGCAGCCCTCTACGTGGAGATCAGCCCCAGCATTTT.

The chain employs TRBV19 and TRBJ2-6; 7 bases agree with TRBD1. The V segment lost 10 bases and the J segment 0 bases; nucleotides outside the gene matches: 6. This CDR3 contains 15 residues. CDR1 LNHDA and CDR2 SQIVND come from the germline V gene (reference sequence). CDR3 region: CATKQGFSGANVLTF. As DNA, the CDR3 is TGTGCCACAAAACAGGGGTTCTCTGGGGCCAACGTCCTGACTTTC.

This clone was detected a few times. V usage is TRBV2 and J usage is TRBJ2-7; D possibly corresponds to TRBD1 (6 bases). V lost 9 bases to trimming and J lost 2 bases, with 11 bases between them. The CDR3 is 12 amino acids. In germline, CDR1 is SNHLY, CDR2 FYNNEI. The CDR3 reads CARGQSAYEQYF. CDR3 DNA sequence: TGTGCCAGAGGACAGTCCGCCTACGAGCAGTACTTC.

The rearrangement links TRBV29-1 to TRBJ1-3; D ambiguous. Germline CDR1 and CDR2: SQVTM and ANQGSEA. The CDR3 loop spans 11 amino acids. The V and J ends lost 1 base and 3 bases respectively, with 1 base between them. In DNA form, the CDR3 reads TGCAGCGTTGAAGTTGGAAACACCATATATTTT. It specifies CSVEVGNTIYF. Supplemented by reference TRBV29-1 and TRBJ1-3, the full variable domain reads SAVISQKPSRDICQRGTSLTIQCQVDSQVTMMFWYRQQPGQSLTLIATANQGSEATYESGFVIDKFPISRPNLTFSTLTVSNMSPEDSSIYLCSVEVGNTIYFGEGSWLTVV.

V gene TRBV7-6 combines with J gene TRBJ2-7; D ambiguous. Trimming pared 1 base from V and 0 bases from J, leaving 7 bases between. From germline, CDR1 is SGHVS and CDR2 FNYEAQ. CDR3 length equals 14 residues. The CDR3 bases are TGTGCCAGCAGCTTAGGGCCGGACTCCTACGAGCAGTACTTC. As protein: CASSLGPDSYEQYF. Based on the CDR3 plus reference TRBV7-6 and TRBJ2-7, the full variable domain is GAGVSQSPRYKVTKRGQDVALRCDPISGHVSLYWYRQALGQGPEFLTYFNYEAQQDKSGLPNDRFSAERPEGSISTLTIQRTEQRDSAMYRCASSLGPDSYEQYFGPGTRLTVT.

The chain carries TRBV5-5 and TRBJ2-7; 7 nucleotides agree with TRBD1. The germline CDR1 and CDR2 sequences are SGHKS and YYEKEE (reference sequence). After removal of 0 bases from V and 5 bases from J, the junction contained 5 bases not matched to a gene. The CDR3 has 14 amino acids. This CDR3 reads CASSLGQGFHEQYF. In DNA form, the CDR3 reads TGTGCCAGCAGCTTGGGACAGGGATTCCACGAGCAGTACTTC.

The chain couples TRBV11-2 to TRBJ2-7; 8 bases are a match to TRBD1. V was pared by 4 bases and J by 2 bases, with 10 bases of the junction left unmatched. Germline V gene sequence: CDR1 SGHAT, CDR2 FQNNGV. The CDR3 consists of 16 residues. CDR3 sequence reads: CASSSARWDRPYEQYF. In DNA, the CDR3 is TGTGCCAGCAGCTCCGCACGGTGGGACAGGCCCTACGAGCAGTACTTC. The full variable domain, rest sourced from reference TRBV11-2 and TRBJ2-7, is EAGVAQSPRYKIIEKRQSVAFWCNPISGHATLYWYQQILGQGPKLLIQFQNNGVVDDSQLPKDRFSAERLKGVDSTLKIQPAKLEDSAVYLCASSSARWDRPYEQYFGPGTRLTVT.

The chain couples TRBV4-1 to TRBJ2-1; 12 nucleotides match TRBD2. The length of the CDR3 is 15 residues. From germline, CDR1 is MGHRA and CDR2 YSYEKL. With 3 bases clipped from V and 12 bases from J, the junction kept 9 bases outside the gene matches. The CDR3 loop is CASSHSLAGGPWQFF. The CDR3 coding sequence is TGCGCCAGCAGCCATAGCCTAGCGGGAGGGCCTTGGCAGTTCTTC.

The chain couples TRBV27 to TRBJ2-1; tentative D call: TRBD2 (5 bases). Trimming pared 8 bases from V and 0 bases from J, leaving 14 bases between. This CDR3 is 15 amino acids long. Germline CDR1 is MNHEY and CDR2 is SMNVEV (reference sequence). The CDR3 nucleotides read TGTGCCAGCGGAGGAGGAACGAGCTCCTACAATGAGCAGTTCTTC. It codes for CASGGGTSSYNEQFF.

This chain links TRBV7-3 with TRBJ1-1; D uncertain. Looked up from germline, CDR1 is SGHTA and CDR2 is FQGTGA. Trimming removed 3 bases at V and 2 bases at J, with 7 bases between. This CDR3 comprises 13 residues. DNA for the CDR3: TGTGCCAGCAGCTTTGCGCCCAACACTGAAGCTTTCTTT. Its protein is CASSFAPNTEAFF.

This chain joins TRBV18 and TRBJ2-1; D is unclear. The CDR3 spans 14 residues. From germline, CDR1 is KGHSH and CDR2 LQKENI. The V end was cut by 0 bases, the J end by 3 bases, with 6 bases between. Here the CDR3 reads CASSPPAGYNEQFF. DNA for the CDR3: TGTGCCAGCTCACCACCAGCAGGCTACAATGAGCAGTTCTTC.

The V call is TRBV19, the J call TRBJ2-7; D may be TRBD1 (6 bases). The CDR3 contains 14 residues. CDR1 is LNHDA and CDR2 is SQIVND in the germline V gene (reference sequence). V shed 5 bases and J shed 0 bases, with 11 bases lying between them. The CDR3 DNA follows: TGTGCCAGTAGTCGCACAGGGAGCTCCTACGAGCAGTACTTC. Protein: CASSRTGSSYEQYF.

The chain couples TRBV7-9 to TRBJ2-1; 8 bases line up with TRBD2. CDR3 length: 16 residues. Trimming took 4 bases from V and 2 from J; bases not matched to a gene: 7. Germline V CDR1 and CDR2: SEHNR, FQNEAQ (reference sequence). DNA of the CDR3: TGTGCCAGCAGCTCGGGACGGGAGGGCCCCTACAATGAGCAGTTCTTC. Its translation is CASSSGREGPYNEQFF.

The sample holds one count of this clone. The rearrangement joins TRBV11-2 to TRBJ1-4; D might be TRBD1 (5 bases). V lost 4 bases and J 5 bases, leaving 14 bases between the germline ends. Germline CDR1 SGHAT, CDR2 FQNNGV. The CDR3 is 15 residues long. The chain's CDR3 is CASSSKRGENEKLFF. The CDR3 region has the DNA TGTGCCAGCAGCTCAAAGAGAGGGGAGAATGAAAAACTGTTTTTT.

The CDR3: CASSEEGQAYEQYF. The CDR3 region has the DNA TGTGCCAGCAGTGAAGAAGGACAAGCCTACGAGCAGTACTTC. This chain uses TRBV6-1 with TRBJ2-7, with D tentatively TRBD1 (5 bases). This CDR3 region has 14 residues. The V gene lost 1 base and the J gene lost 2 bases, with 9 bases spanning the gap. In germline, CDR1 is MNHNS, CDR2 SASEGT.

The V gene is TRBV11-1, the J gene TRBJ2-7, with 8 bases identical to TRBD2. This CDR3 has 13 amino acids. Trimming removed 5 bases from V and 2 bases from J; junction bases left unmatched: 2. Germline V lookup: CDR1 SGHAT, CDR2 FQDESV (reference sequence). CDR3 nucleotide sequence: TGTGCCAGCAGCCCGGGACTAGCCTACGAGCAGTACTTC. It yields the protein CASSPGLAYEQYF.

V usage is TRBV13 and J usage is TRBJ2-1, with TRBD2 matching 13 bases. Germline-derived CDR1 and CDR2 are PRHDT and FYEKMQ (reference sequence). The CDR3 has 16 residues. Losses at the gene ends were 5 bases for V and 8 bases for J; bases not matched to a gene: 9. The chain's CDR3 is CASSIAGTSGIYEQFF. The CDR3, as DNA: TGTGCCAGCAGCATCGCCGGGACTAGCGGGATCTATGAGCAGTTCTTC. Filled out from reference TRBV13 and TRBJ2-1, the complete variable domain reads AAGVIQSPRHLIKEKRETATLKCYPIPRHDTVYWYQQGPGQDPQFLISFYEKMQSDKGSIPDRFSAQQFSDYHSELNMSSLELGDSALYFCASSIAGTSGIYEQFFGPGTRLTVL.

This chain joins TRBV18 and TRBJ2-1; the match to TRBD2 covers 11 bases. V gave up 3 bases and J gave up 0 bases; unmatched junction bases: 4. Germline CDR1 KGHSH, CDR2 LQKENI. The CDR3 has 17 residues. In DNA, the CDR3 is TGTGCCAGCTCACCCACTAGCGGGGGTTACTCCTACAATGAGCAGTTCTTC. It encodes CASSPTSGGYSYNEQFF.

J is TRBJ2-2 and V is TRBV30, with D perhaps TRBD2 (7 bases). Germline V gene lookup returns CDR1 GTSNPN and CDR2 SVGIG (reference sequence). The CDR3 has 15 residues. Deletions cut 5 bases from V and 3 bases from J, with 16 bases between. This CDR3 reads CAWAGEGRDTGELFF. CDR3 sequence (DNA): TGTGCCTGGGCAGGGGAGGGTCGGGACACCGGGGAGCTGTTTTTT. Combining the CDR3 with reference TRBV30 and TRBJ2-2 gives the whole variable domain SQTIHQWPATLVQPVGSPLSLECTVEGTSNPNLYWYRQAAGRGLQLLFYSVGIGQISSEVPQNLSASRPQDRQFILSSKKLLLSDSGFYLCAWAGEGRDTGELFFGEGSRLTVL.

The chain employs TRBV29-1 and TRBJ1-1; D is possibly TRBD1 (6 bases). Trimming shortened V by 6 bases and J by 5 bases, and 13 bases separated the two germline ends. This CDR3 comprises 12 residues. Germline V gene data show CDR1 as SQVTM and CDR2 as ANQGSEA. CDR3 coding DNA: TGCAGCGTACAAGAAGGGGGGACTGAAGCTTTCTTT. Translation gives CSVQEGGTEAFF.

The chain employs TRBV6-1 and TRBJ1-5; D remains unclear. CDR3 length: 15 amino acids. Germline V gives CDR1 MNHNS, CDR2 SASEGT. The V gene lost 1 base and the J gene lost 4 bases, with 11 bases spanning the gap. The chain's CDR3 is CASSEEGMGNQPQHF. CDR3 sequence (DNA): TGTGCCAGCAGTGAAGAGGGAATGGGGAATCAGCCCCAGCATTTT.

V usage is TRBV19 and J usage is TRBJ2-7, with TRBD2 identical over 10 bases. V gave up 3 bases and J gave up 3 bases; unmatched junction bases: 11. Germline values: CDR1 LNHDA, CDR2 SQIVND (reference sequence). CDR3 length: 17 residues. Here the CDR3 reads CASSMELAGTPFYEQYF. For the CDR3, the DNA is TGTGCCAGTAGTATGGAACTAGCGGGGACTCCTTTCTACGAGCAGTACTTC.

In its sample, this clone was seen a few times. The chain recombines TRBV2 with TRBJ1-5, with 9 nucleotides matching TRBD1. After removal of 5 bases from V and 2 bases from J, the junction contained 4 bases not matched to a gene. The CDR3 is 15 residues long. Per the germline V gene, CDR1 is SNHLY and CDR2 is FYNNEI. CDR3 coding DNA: TGTGCCAGCAGTCCCTGGACAGGGGGCAATCAGCCCCAGCATTTT. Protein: CASSPWTGGNQPQHF.

CDR3 coding DNA: TGTGCCAGCAGCTTGCCTAGCGGGGGGTCCTACGAGCAGTACTTC. It specifies CASSLPSGGSYEQYF. V and J are TRBV5-4 and TRBJ2-7; 11 nucleotides line up with TRBD2. With 1 base clipped from V and 1 base from J, the junction kept 1 base outside the gene matches. CDR1 is SGHNT, CDR2 YYREEE, per germline (reference sequence). This CDR3 has 15 amino acids.